Listed here are 24 T cell receptor beta chains from one sample, sequenced in a study of breast tumors, draining lymph nodes, adjacent tissues (dated by TCRdb to between 2015 and 2016). Library preparation used multiplex PCR. The data were produced on an Illumina HiSeq 2000. TCRdb reprocessed the public reads (quality trimming at Q25 with fastp, clone calling with MiXCR) and kept in-frame beta chains. Each entry merges the rows of one CDR3 protein and shows their most common DNA and genes. This sample lists some 230,000 distinct CDR3 sequences; approximately 36% were detected once. The ten largest clones capture approximately 3.6% of the sample. The lymph node samples were taken from the axillary draining lymph nodes of breast cancer patients. Material: axillary lymph node tissue. The receptors originated from a female donor with breast cancer. Some clones in this sample may be carry-over from other donors' samples.

The chain has TRBV7-2 and TRBJ2-5, with 10 bases lining up with TRBD2. With V trimmed by 4 bases and J by 2 bases, 13 bases remained unmatched. Looked up from germline, CDR1 is SGHTA and CDR2 is FQGNSA. This CDR3 spans 18 amino acids. CDR3 sequence reads: CASSYHPPGLASQETQYF. CDR3 sequence (DNA): TGTGCCAGCAGCTACCACCCCCCGGGACTAGCGAGTCAAGAGACCCAGTACTTC.

This clonotype showed up many times. The V call is TRBV29-1, the J call TRBJ2-5; D perhaps matches TRBD1 (6 bases). V was clipped by 4 bases and J by 0 bases, with 12 bases between them. Germline CDR1 is SQVTM and CDR2 is ANQGSEA. This CDR3 spans 14 amino acids. The CDR3 bases are TGCAGCGTTGCAAACAGGGCCTACCAAGAGACCCAGTACTTC. It is translated as CSVANRAYQETQYF.

This clonotype was counted at least ten times. The chain carries TRBV20-1 and TRBJ1-4; D perhaps matches TRBD1 (5 bases). From germline, CDR1 is DFQATT and CDR2 SNEGSKA (reference sequence). V lost 5 bases and J lost 4, with 11 bases in between. This CDR3 spans 13 amino acids. Written as DNA, the CDR3 is TGCAGTGCTCGGGGGTTACATAATGAAAAACTGTTTTTT. Translation: CSARGLHNEKLFF.

This clonotype came up many times. This chain joins TRBV11-3 and TRBJ2-3, with 7 bases identical to TRBD1. Germline V lookup: CDR1 SGHNT, CDR2 YENEEA. With 2 bases clipped from V and 2 bases from J, the junction kept 10 bases outside the gene matches. The CDR3 is made up of 17 amino acids. The CDR3 sequence is CASSLSVGDSPTDTQYF. The CDR3 DNA reads as TGTGCCAGCAGCTTAAGTGTAGGGGACAGCCCCACAGATACGCAGTATTTT.

This clonotype was detected ten times or more. The rearrangement links TRBV19 to TRBJ2-1, with D tentatively TRBD1 or TRBD2 (5 bases each). V lost 3 bases, J lost 6 bases, and 9 bases lay in between. CDR1 and CDR2 from the germline V gene are LNHDA and SQIVND (reference sequence). This CDR3 is built from 13 residues. The CDR3: CASSIGGTNEQFF. The CDR3 nucleotides are TGTGCCAGTAGTATCGGTGGGACCAATGAGCAGTTCTTC.

This clonotype was seen ten or more times. The rearrangement links TRBV7-2 to TRBJ1-5; 8 positions match TRBD1. The trim removed 2 bases at V and 2 bases at J, leaving 8 bases unmatched. The CDR3 is 17 residues long. Germline CDR1 and CDR2: SGHTA and FQGNSA. The CDR3 nucleotides read TGTGCCAGCAGCTTATGGGCAGGGGGCGAGGGCAATCAGCCCCAGCATTTT. It is translated as CASSLWAGGEGNQPQHF.

This clonotype was recorded many times. The gene calls are TRBV19 and TRBJ2-7; 8 nucleotides line up with TRBD1. This CDR3 region has 16 residues. V shed 5 bases and J 1 base; nucleotides not matched to a gene: 10. Per germline, CDR1 LNHDA and CDR2 SQIVND (reference sequence). The CDR3 DNA sequence: TGTGCCAGTAGTGTGGACGGGACAGGCCCTTCCTACGAGCAGTACTTC. Its translation is CASSVDGTGPSYEQYF. The variable domain in full, with the rest retrieved from reference TRBV19 and TRBJ2-7, is DGGITQSPKYLFRKEGQNVTLSCEQNLNHDAMYWYRQDPGQGLRLIYYSQIVNDFQKGDIAEGYSVSREKKESFPLTVTSAQKNPTAFYLCASSVDGTGPSYEQYFGPGTRLTVT.

Ten or more counts support this clonotype. The rearrangement joins TRBV5-1 to TRBJ1-6; no reliable D call. Trimming removed 0 bases at V and 6 bases at J, with 7 bases between. CDR1 is SGHRS, CDR2 YFSETQ, per germline. The CDR3 spans 14 residues. The CDR3 spells CASSLDTVNSPLHF. CDR3 in DNA: TGCGCCAGCAGCTTGGACACCGTTAATTCACCCCTCCACTTT.

This clonotype was seen many times. V usage is TRBV7-9 and J usage is TRBJ2-1, with 7 nucleotides matching TRBD1. The germline V gene has CDR1 SEHNR and CDR2 FQNEAQ (reference sequence). The CDR3 is 17 amino acids. After removal of 5 bases from V and 3 bases from J, the junction contained 13 bases not matched to a gene. The CDR3 nucleotides read TGTGCCAGCAGCCCCAGACCTGGACAGGTACGCTACAATGAGCAGTTCTTC. It is translated as CASSPRPGQVRYNEQFF. Variable domain in full (rest from reference TRBV7-9 and TRBJ2-1): DTGVSQNPRHKITKRGQNVTFRCDPISEHNRLYWYRQTLGQGPEFLTYFQNEAQLEKSRLLSDRFSAERPKGSFSTLEIQRTEQGDSAMYLCASSPRPGQVRYNEQFFGPGTRLTVL.

The gene calls are TRBV19 and TRBJ2-6; 8 bases align to TRBD1. From germline, CDR1 is LNHDA and CDR2 SQIVND (reference sequence). The J segment lost 2 bases and the V segment lost 7 bases, leaving 10 bases of the junction unmatched. The CDR3 spans 17 residues. This chain's CDR3 is CASNIGQGLAGANVLTF. The CDR3 DNA sequence: TGTGCCAGTAACATTGGACAGGGTTTGGCTGGGGCCAACGTCCTGACTTTC. The variable domain in full, with the rest retrieved from reference TRBV19 and TRBJ2-6, is DGGITQSPKYLFRKEGQNVTLSCEQNLNHDAMYWYRQDPGQGLRLIYYSQIVNDFQKGDIAEGYSVSREKKESFPLTVTSAQKNPTAFYLCASNIGQGLAGANVLTFGAGSRLTVL.

This clonotype showed up many times. This chain uses TRBV5-1 with TRBJ1-2; 7 nucleotides align to TRBD1. The length of the CDR3 is 14 residues. Germline CDR1 and CDR2: SGHRS and YFSETQ. Losses at the gene ends were 4 bases for V and 6 bases for J; bases not matched to a gene: 9. The CDR3 loop is CASSRSTGLDGYTF. The CDR3 DNA reads as TGCGCCAGCAGCCGGTCGACAGGGTTGGATGGCTACACCTTC.

This clonotype was detected many times. This rearrangement joins TRBV4-3 to TRBJ2-3; unclear D gene. This CDR3 is built from 17 residues. In germline, CDR1 is LGHNA, CDR2 YSLEER. V lost 0 bases and J 2 bases, leaving 15 bases between the germline ends. In DNA, the CDR3 is TGCGCCAGCAGCCAAGATCGGAGCCCTACTAACACAGATACGCAGTATTTT. It translates to CASSQDRSPTNTDTQYF.

This clonotype has at least ten counts. The genes are TRBV5-1 and TRBJ2-7; D possibly corresponds to TRBD2 (5 bases). Germline values: CDR1 SGHRS, CDR2 YFSETQ. CDR3 length: 14 residues. V dropped 4 bases and J dropped 7 bases, with 18 bases sitting between them. For the CDR3, the DNA is TGCGCCAGCAGCAACGAAGCAACTAGTTGGGAGCAGTACTTC. The encoded protein is CASSNEATSWEQYF.

The chain joins TRBV5-1 to TRBJ1-2; 8 bases agree with TRBD1. The ends lost 2 bases at V and 1 base at J; junction bases unmatched: 4. The CDR3 loop spans 15 amino acids. Germline V gene lookup returns CDR1 SGHRS and CDR2 YFSETQ. DNA for the CDR3: TGCGCCAGCAGCTTAGGGACAGGCTTTAACTATGGCTACACCTTC. The encoded protein is CASSLGTGFNYGYTF.

The sample holds many counts of this clonotype. The V gene is TRBV19, the J gene TRBJ1-3, with 7 nucleotides matching TRBD1. Germline-derived CDR1 and CDR2 are LNHDA and SQIVND (reference sequence). This CDR3 has 15 amino acids. Trimming cost V 7 bases and J 2 bases; bases outside gene matches: 8. The CDR3 nucleotides are TGTGCCAGTATCGTGGACAGGAGACCTGGAAACACCATATATTTT. It encodes CASIVDRRPGNTIYF.

The chain employs TRBV28 and TRBJ1-5; D unresolved. Germline loops: CDR1 MDHEN, CDR2 SYDVKM. The CDR3 runs 14 residues. The V end lost 2 bases, the J end lost 3 bases, and 8 bases lay between the germline ends. DNA of the CDR3: TGTGCCAGCAGTTTAGCAGAGTACAATCAGCCCCAGCATTTT. Translating gives CASSLAEYNQPQHF.

The table lists this clonotype with many counts. The chain links TRBV19 to TRBJ1-6, with 9 bases matching TRBD1. This CDR3 has 17 amino acids. Trimming took 5 bases from V and 4 from J; bases not matched to a gene: 9. The germline CDR1 and CDR2 sequences are LNHDA and SQIVND (reference sequence). CDR3 protein: CASSAADRGSYNSPLHF. CDR3 DNA sequence: TGTGCCAGTAGTGCCGCGGACAGGGGAAGTTATAATTCACCCCTCCACTTT. The variable domain in full, with the rest retrieved from reference TRBV19 and TRBJ1-6, is DGGITQSPKYLFRKEGQNVTLSCEQNLNHDAMYWYRQDPGQGLRLIYYSQIVNDFQKGDIAEGYSVSREKKESFPLTVTSAQKNPTAFYLCASSAADRGSYNSPLHFGNGTRLTVT.

The chain employs TRBV6-6 and TRBJ2-3; possibly TRBD1 for D (6 bases). V was trimmed by 6 bases and J by 12 bases, leaving 16 bases between them. This CDR3 is 12 amino acids long. Germline CDR1 is MNHNY and CDR2 is SVGAGI (reference sequence). CDR3 in DNA: TGTGCCAGCAGGCTAAACAGGGAAAAACAGTATTTT. It specifies CASRLNREKQYF.

This clonotype was observed many times. The genes are TRBV20-1 and TRBJ2-7; D perhaps matches TRBD2 (5 bases). This CDR3 is 12 amino acids long. From germline, CDR1 is DFQATT and CDR2 SNEGSKA (reference sequence). V was trimmed by 5 bases and J by 2 bases, leaving 10 bases between them. CDR3 sequence reads: CSAPDGTYEQYF. The DNA for the CDR3 is TGCAGTGCTCCGGACGGGACCTACGAGCAGTACTTC.

Many counts were recorded for this clonotype. The CDR3 is CSARDRQGSGGTQYF. In DNA form, the CDR3 reads TGCAGTGCTAGAGATAGGCAGGGGTCAGGAGGGACCCAGTACTTC. The genes are TRBV20-1 and TRBJ2-5; D is possibly TRBD1 (6 bases). The CDR3 is 15 amino acids. V was trimmed by 0 bases and J by 7 bases, leaving 18 bases between them. The germline gives CDR1 DFQATT, CDR2 SNEGSKA (reference sequence).

V gene TRBV7-3 combines with J gene TRBJ1-6; D possibly corresponds to TRBD1 (5 bases). Germline values: CDR1 SGHTA, CDR2 FQGTGA. There are 15 residues in the CDR3. V lost 3 bases and J 3 bases, leaving 9 bases between the germline ends. The CDR3 bases are TGTGCCAGCAGCTTTGGGGGTAGCTATAATTCACCCCTCCACTTT. It yields the protein CASSFGGSYNSPLHF.

This clonotype was detected once. Possible read error: a much larger clone is one base away. The chain carries TRBV20-1 and TRBJ2-1; a weak D match, TRBD2 (6 bases). Germline values: CDR1 DFQATT, CDR2 SNEGSKA (reference sequence). The CDR3 has 13 amino acids. CDR3 nucleotide sequence: TGCAGTGCTAGACTCGGGAGTAAAAATGCGCAGTTCTTC. Its translation is CSARLGSKNAQFF.

This clonotype was seen repeatedly, ten times or more. CDR3 protein: CSVEGGPDRGLYEQYF. Written as DNA, the CDR3 is TGCAGCGTCGAGGGGGGACCGGACAGGGGGCTCTACGAGCAGTACTTC. The J gene is TRBJ2-7, the V gene TRBV29-1, with 11 bases identical to TRBD1. Germline V lookup: CDR1 SQVTM, CDR2 ANQGSEA. Unmatched junction bases numbered 13, after V lost 6 bases and J lost 3 bases. The CDR3 is made up of 16 amino acids.

This clonotype was seen repeatedly, ten times or more. The rearrangement links TRBV12-3 or TRBV12-4 to TRBJ1-4; D is unclear. The CDR3 has 15 amino acids. V was cut by 6 bases and J by 7 bases, with 18 bases left in between. CDR3 nucleotides: TGTGCCAGCAGCCCTGGCGGGGTGGGAGGTGAAAAACTGTTTTTT. It yields the protein CASSPGGVGGEKLFF.